These 16 T cell receptor beta chains originate from one sample sequenced in a study of T cells after yellow fever vaccination. Each CDR3 protein gets one entry after TCRdb re-called the 5' RACE reads with MiXCR. The sample lists 500,000 to 650,000 distinct CDR3 sequences, around 16% occurring once. This specimen consisted of PBMCs, obtained roughly 5 days after the first yellow fever vaccination. These receptors were collected from a man younger than 35 who received the YFV17D yellow fever vaccine.

This sequence joins TRBV7-9 and TRBJ2-3; 7 bases line up with TRBD1. V gave up 3 bases and J gave up 1 base; unmatched junction bases: 4. CDR3 length: 15 amino acids. Germline assignment: CDR1 SEHNR and CDR2 FQNEAQ (reference sequence). The chain's CDR3 is CASSLGTVGTDTQYF. The CDR3 DNA reads TGTGCCAGCAGCTTGGGGACAGTCGGCACAGATACGCAGTATTTT.

This chain uses TRBV25-1 with TRBJ1-6; D may be TRBD1 (6 bases). Between the trimmed V and J ends, which lost 6 bases and 8 bases, there was a span of 14 bases. From germline, CDR1 is MGHDK and CDR2 SYGVNS. This CDR3 has 14 amino acids. The CDR3 sequence: CASSGFGGHSPLHF. CDR3 sequence (DNA): TGTGCCAGCAGCGGTTTCGGGGGGCATTCACCCCTCCACTTT. Combining the CDR3 with reference TRBV25-1 and TRBJ1-6 gives the whole variable domain EADIYQTPRYLVIGTGKKITLECSQTMGHDKMYWYQQDPGMELHLIHYSYGVNSTEKGDLSSESTVSRIRTEHFPLTLESARPSHTSQYLCASSGFGGHSPLHFGNGTRLTVT.

This clonotype appeared a few times. The J gene is TRBJ2-5, the V gene TRBV9, with a weak D call TRBD2 (6 bases). Deletions cut 4 bases from V and 3 bases from J, with 19 bases between. This CDR3 spans 16 amino acids. CDR1 and CDR2 from the germline V gene are SGDLS and YYNGEE. CDR3 region: CASSLRGLGAEETQYF. The DNA of the CDR3 is TGTGCCAGCAGCTTGAGGGGACTGGGCGCTGAAGAGACCCAGTACTTC. Full variable domain (remainder filled in from reference TRBV9 and TRBJ2-5): DSGVTQTPKHLITATGQRVTLRCSPRSGDLSVYWYQQSLDQGLQFLIQYYNGEERAKGNILERFSAQQFPDLHSELNLSSLELGDSALYFCASSLRGLGAEETQYFGPGTRLLVL.

This clonotype turned up a few times. This chain connects TRBV6-2 or TRBV6-3 to TRBJ2-1; the D is unclear. The V and J ends lost 2 bases and 0 bases respectively, with 8 bases between them. There are 15 residues in the CDR3. From germline, CDR1 is MNHEY and CDR2 SVGEGT. The CDR3 reads CASSYGWSSYNEQFF. Written as DNA, the CDR3 is TGTGCCAGCAGTTACGGCTGGAGCTCCTACAATGAGCAGTTCTTC.

The V call is TRBV20-1, the J call TRBJ2-5, with D perhaps TRBD1 or TRBD2 (5 bases each). There are 13 residues in the CDR3. The germline gives CDR1 DFQATT, CDR2 SNEGSKA (reference sequence). V was clipped by 3 bases and J by 2 bases, with 10 bases between them. The CDR3 here is CSARGELQETQYF. The CDR3 bases are TGCAGTGCTAGGGGGGAATTACAAGAGACCCAGTACTTC.

The rearrangement uses TRBV30 and TRBJ2-7; no clear D gene. This CDR3 contains 12 residues. V was shortened by 2 bases and J by 3 bases, with 8 bases between the two germline ends. From germline, CDR1 is GTSNPN and CDR2 SVGIG (reference sequence). CDR3 in amino acids: CAWSNWGYEQYF. CDR3 sequence (DNA): TGTGCCTGGAGTAATTGGGGCTACGAGCAGTACTTC.

This clonotype was recorded a few times. The V and J genes are TRBV20-1 and TRBJ1-4; no clear D gene. The V end was cut by 1 base, the J end by 0 bases, with 15 bases between. Germline assignment: CDR1 DFQATT and CDR2 SNEGSKA (reference sequence). The CDR3 extends over 17 amino acids. In DNA, the CDR3 is TGCAGTGCTAGAGTAAGGCTAAGTGGGTCAACTAATGAAAAACTGTTTTTT. It specifies CSARVRLSGSTNEKLFF.

This clonotype was detected ten times or more. This chain joins TRBV20-1 and TRBJ2-6; D unclear. The CDR3 sequence is 13 residues long. CDR1 is DFQATT, CDR2 SNEGSKA, per germline (reference sequence). V shed 4 bases and J shed 2 bases, with 6 bases lying between them. The CDR3 reads CSAKGTGANVLTF. CDR3 nucleotide sequence: TGCAGTGCTAAGGGCACTGGGGCCAACGTCCTGACTTTC.

The sample holds a few counts of this clonotype. The V and J genes are TRBV20-1 and TRBJ2-7, with 8 bases aligning to TRBD1. The CDR3 extends over 14 amino acids. Per germline, CDR1 DFQATT and CDR2 SNEGSKA (reference sequence). The ends lost 6 bases at V and 0 bases at J; junction bases unmatched: 7. This CDR3 reads CSAAGGAGSYEQYV. The CDR3, as DNA: TGCAGTGCGGCAGGGGGCGCGGGCTCCTACGAGCAGTACGTC.

The V gene is TRBV7-2, the J gene TRBJ1-5; D remains unclear. The V end lost 3 bases, the J end lost 3 bases, and 15 bases lay between the germline ends. The CDR3 sequence is 16 residues long. From germline, CDR1 is SGHTA and CDR2 FQGNSA. DNA for the CDR3: TGTGCCAGCAGCTTGAGTGGCAGTTCGTTCAATCAGCCCCAGCATTTT. Translating gives CASSLSGSSFNQPQHF.

This clonotype turned up a few times. The chain is built from TRBV27 and TRBJ1-6, with unresolved D. The length of the CDR3 is 12 residues. Germline values: CDR1 MNHEY, CDR2 SMNVEV (reference sequence). V was clipped by 3 bases and J by 7 bases, with 4 bases between them. CDR3 DNA: TGTGCCAGCAGTTTTTGGAATTCACCCCTCCACTTT. It is translated as CASSFWNSPLHF.

This clonotype was observed a handful of times. The chain recombines TRBV7-2 with TRBJ1-4; 7 bases match TRBD1. CDR3 length: 14 residues. In germline, CDR1 is SGHTA, CDR2 FQGNSA. V shed 5 bases and J 8 bases; nucleotides not matched to a gene: 8. The chain's CDR3 is CASSPTGFREKLFF. The DNA of the CDR3 is TGTGCCAGCAGCCCGACAGGGTTCAGGGAAAAACTGTTTTTT.

This clonotype has a handful of counts. The rearrangement links TRBV10-1 to TRBJ2-7; 8 nucleotides match TRBD1. Trimming took 6 bases from V and 5 from J; bases not matched to a gene: 6. The length of the CDR3 is 13 residues. Germline CDR1 WNHNN, CDR2 SYGVQD (reference sequence). CDR3: CASSDRGVDEQYF. The CDR3 DNA follows: TGCGCCAGCAGCGACAGGGGTGTGGACGAGCAGTACTTC.

The V call is TRBV12-3 or TRBV12-4, the J call TRBJ2-3; TRBD2 agrees at 14 bases. V lost 7 bases to trimming and J lost 11 bases; unmatched junction nucleotides: 8. The CDR3 totals 14 residues. CDR3: CASTWTSGGSQQYF. CDR3 sequence (DNA): TGTGCCAGCACCTGGACTAGCGGGGGGTCCCAGCAGTATTTT.

This clonotype appeared a few times. The CDR3 sequence: CASSQLGGETQYF. The CDR3 coding sequence is TGCGCCAGCAGCCAACTGGGGGGAGAGACCCAGTACTTC. The chain joins TRBV4-1 to TRBJ2-5; TRBD2 might be the D (6 bases). The V gene's germline CDR1 is MGHRA and CDR2 YSYEKL. V was shortened by 2 bases and J by 4 bases, with 8 bases between the two germline ends. This CDR3 contains 13 residues.

This clonotype was observed at least ten times. This chain links TRBV4-3 with TRBJ2-1; D is unresolved. The V end was cut by 4 bases, the J end by 0 bases, with 10 bases between. CDR3 size: 15 residues. Germline V CDR1 and CDR2: LGHNA, YSLEER. The CDR3, as DNA: TGCGCCAGCAGCCCGGAGAGGAGCTCCTACAATGAGCAGTTCTTC. It translates to CASSPERSSYNEQFF.